This T cell receptor (beta chain) was observed in a study of human T cells and chemical hapten exposure. Time point described: healthy volunteer bleed at 6 weeks. Total RNA was isolated from whole blood that had not been fractionated. MiXCR, applied by TCRdb to the RACE reads, yields one record per CDR3 protein. Of some 78,000 distinct CDR3 sequences listed, around 8.7% are singletons. V was trimmed by 6 bases and J by 0 bases, leaving 12 bases between them. The CDR3 has 15 amino acids. The chain uses TRBV12-3 or TRBV12-4 and TRBJ1-5, with no clear D. What was sequenced was whole blood. The TCR sequence derives from a male donor in good health. Some clones in this sample may be carry-over from other donors' samples. Here the CDR3 DNA reads TGTGCCAGCAGACCTGACGGCCTTAGCAATCAGCCCCAGCATTTT. Protein sequence: CASRPDGLSNQPQHF.